These T cell receptor beta chains were read from a single sample in a study of chemoradiotherapy in HPV16-positive cancers. Repertoires were generated with immunoSEQ multiplex PCR, while TCRdb's copy carries only in-frame clones and drops some. The repertoire holds tens of thousands of clones, with about nine tenths as singletons. Source: blood, taken from a patient who underwent chemoradiotherapy. Receptor source: a human donor with HPV-associated anogenital cancer. The CDR3 runs from the conserved cysteine through the conserved F or W. The D gene is left open where the match is weak. The listing skips clone size in some rows; elsewhere it reads once, few, many or a size class.

>TRBJ2-6|TRBD1|NA|TRBV19
CASFRGTGGSGANVLTF
TGTGCCAGTTTCCGAGGGACAGGGGGTTCTGGGGCCAACGTCCTGACTTTC
>TRBJ1-6|NA|NA|TRBV5-6
CASSTHGSPLHF
TGTGCCAGCAGCACCCATGGGTCACCCCTCCACTTT
>TRBJ1-5|NA|NA|TRBV7-9
CASSLAGLLPQHF
TGTGCCAGCAGCTTAGCGGGTTTGCTGCCCCAGCATTTT
>TRBJ2-2|NA|few|TRBV7-3
CASSSRGARNTGELFF
TGTGCCAGCAGCTCACGCGGGGCGCGAAACACCGGGGAGCTGTTTTTT
>TRBJ1-1|NA|NA|TRBV7-6
CASSSNPGGTEAFF
TGTGCCAGCAGCTCGAATCCCGGAGGGACTGAAGCTTTCTTT
>TRBJ2-3|TRBD1|NA|TRBV19
CASRHRGTDTQYF
TGTGCCAGTCGACACAGGGGTACAGATACGCAGTATTTT
>TRBJ1-5|NA|NA|TRBV28
CASRPRGGSEGNQPQHF
TGTGCCAGCAGGCCCAGGGGAGGAAGCGAAGGCAATCAGCCCCAGCATTTT
>TRBJ1-6|NA|NA|TRBV5-1
CASSLSGDNSPLHF
TGCGCCAGCAGCTTGAGTGGAGATAATTCACCCCTCCACTTT
>TRBJ1-1|TRBD1|NA|TRBV5-1
CASTGQGAMNTEAFF
TGCGCCAGCACCGGACAGGGGGCAATGAACACTGAAGCTTTCTTT
>TRBJ2-7|NA|NA|TRBV6-6
CASSYTANPYEQYF
TGTGCCAGCAGTTACACGGCAAACCCCTACGAGCAGTACTTC
>TRBJ1-1|NA|NA|TRBV5-6
CASSFYSMWNTEAFF
TGTGCCAGCAGCTTTTATTCCATGTGGAACACTGAAGCTTTCTTT
>TRBJ1-1|TRBD1|NA|TRBV5-1
CASSFDTGGTEAFF
TGCGCCAGCAGCTTCGATACAGGGGGCACTGAAGCTTTCTTT
>TRBJ2-5|NA|NA|TRBV10-2
CASSESMETQYF
TGCGCCAGCAGTGAGTCTATGGAGACCCAGTACTTC
>TRBJ1-3|TRBD1|NA|TRBV11-2
CASSFDRGLSGNTIYF
TGTGCCAGCAGCTTTGACAGGGGGTTAAGCGGAAACACCATATATTTT
>TRBJ2-1|TRBD1|NA|TRBV6-1
CASKILDRGNEQFF
TGTGCCAGTAAAATATTAGACAGGGGCAATGAGCAGTTCTTC
>TRBJ1-2|NA|NA|TRBV9
CASSSPDSPNYGYTF
TGTGCCAGCAGCTCTCCCGACAGCCCTAACTATGGCTACACCTTC
>TRBJ2-7|TRBD1|few|TRBV5-1
CASSSGGATDEQYF
TGCGCCAGCAGCTCAGGGGGCGCGACGGACGAGCAGTACTTC
>TRBJ1-5|NA|NA|TRBV28
CASTLDSINQPQHF
TGTGCCAGCACGCTGGACAGCATCAATCAGCCCCAGCATTTT
>TRBJ2-3|TRBD1|NA|TRBV5-1
CASSPFRQGGTDTQYF
TGCGCCAGCAGCCCATTTCGACAGGGGGGTACAGATACGCAGTATTTT
>TRBJ2-3|TRBD2|NA|TRBV2
CARGGTSRTDTQYF
TGTGCCAGAGGCGGGACTAGTCGCACAGATACGCAGTATTTT
>TRBJ2-7|NA|once|TRBV14
CASSQDRGYEQYF
TGTGCCAGCAGCCAAGACAGGGGATACGAGCAGTACTTC
>TRBJ2-3|TRBD1|NA|TRBV5-4
CASSEIQGSQYF
TGTGCCAGCAGCGAGATACAGGGGTCGCAGTATTTT
>TRBJ1-3|NA|NA|TRBV7-9
CASSGYSGNTIYF
TGTGCCAGCAGTGGGTATTCTGGAAACACCATATATTTT
>TRBJ1-2|NA|NA|TRBV28
CASSLSGNYGYTF
TGTGCCAGCAGCCTTTCGGGGAACTATGGCTACACCTTC
>TRBJ2-2|NA|NA|TRBV29-1
CSVGTPNTGELFF
TGCAGTGTCGGTACACCGAACACCGGGGAGCTGTTTTTT
>TRBJ1-1|NA|NA|TRBV21-1
CASTQWRDSSSTEAFF
TGTGCCAGCACACAGTGGCGGGACTCTTCGAGCACTGAAGCTTTCTTT
>TRBJ2-6|TRBD1|NA|TRBV29-1
CTLGLTGGDGANVLTF
TGCACTCTCGGGTTAACAGGGGGCGATGGGGCCAACGTCCTGACTTTC
>TRBJ2-6|TRBD1|NA|TRBV9
CASSGTGGPGANVLTF
TGTGCCAGCAGCGGTACAGGGGGCCCTGGGGCCAACGTCCTGACTTTC
>TRBJ1-5|NA|NA|TRBV5-6
CASSLGDNQPQHF
TGTGCCAGCAGCTTGGGGGACAATCAGCCCCAGCATTTT
>TRBJ1-6|NA|NA|TRBV6-5
CASSPWTEYNSPLHF
TGTGCCAGCAGTCCCTGGACAGAGTATAATTCACCCCTCCACTTT
>TRBJ1-2|TRBD1|few|TRBV6-6
CASSYSKDRVYGYTF
TGTGCCAGCAGTTACTCGAAGGACAGGGTCTATGGCTACACCTTC
>TRBJ2-1|TRBD2|NA|TRBV14
CASSQDGLAAVDEQFF
TGTGCCAGCAGCCAAGATGGACTAGCCGCGGTCGATGAGCAGTTCTTC
>TRBJ1-2|TRBD1|NA|TRBV27
CASTRTGRLSRGYTF
TGTGCCAGCACTCGGACAGGGCGGTTGTCCCGGGGCTACACCTTC
>TRBJ2-7|TRBD1|once|TRBV5-1
CASSLGTGEYEQYF
TGCGCCAGCAGCTTGGGGACAGGGGAGTACGAGCAGTACTTC
>TRBJ1-3|NA|NA|TRBV6-1
CASEGISGNTIYF
TGTGCCAGTGAAGGGATTTCTGGAAACACCATATATTTT
>TRBJ2-3|NA|NA|TRBV21-1
CASSKITSTDTQYF
TGTGCCAGCAGCAAAATCACCAGCACAGATACGCAGTATTTT
>TRBJ1-2|NA|NA|TRBV2
CASSDPPGPGYTF
TGTGCCAGCAGTGATCCGCCGGGACCTGGCTACACCTTC
>TRBJ2-1|NA|NA|TRBV28
CASSFPGASAYNEQFF
TGTGCCAGCAGTTTCCCAGGGGCATCTGCCTACAATGAGCAGTTCTTC
>TRBJ1-2|TRBD1|NA|TRBV7-2
CASSERDSAGYTF
TGTGCCAGCAGCGAACGGGACAGTGCTGGCTACACCTTC
>TRBJ2-1|TRBD2|NA|TRBV19
CASSSGLAGVYNEQFF
TGTGCCAGTAGTTCAGGACTAGCGGGGGTATACAATGAGCAGTTCTTC
>TRBJ2-7|TRBD2|NA|TRBV19
CASSMRGVSYEQYF
TGTGCCAGTAGTATGCGGGGGGTCTCCTACGAGCAGTACTTC
>TRBJ1-3|TRBD1|NA|TRBV6-1
CASSLEGAGGNTIYF
TGTGCCAGCAGTCTCGAGGGGGCCGGCGGAAACACCATATATTTT
>TRBJ1-1|TRBD1|NA|TRBV29-1
CSAGFGQANTEAFF
TGCAGCGCAGGCTTCGGACAGGCGAATACTGAAGCTTTCTTT
>TRBJ2-7|NA|NA|TRBV28
CASSLGELADEQYF
TGTGCCAGCAGTTTAGGCGAGCTAGCTGACGAGCAGTACTTC
>TRBJ2-3|TRBD2|NA|TRBV2
CASSVSGADTQYF
TGTGCCAGCTCGGTCAGCGGGGCAGATACGCAGTATTTT
>TRBJ2-2|NA|NA|TRBV5-1
CASSLGNTANTGELFF
TGCGCCAGCAGCTTGGGGAACACCGCGAACACCGGGGAGCTGTTTTTT
>TRBJ1-5|NA|NA|TRBV6-1
CASSEASGASNQPQHF
TGTGCCAGCAGTGAAGCATCGGGGGCTAGCAATCAGCCCCAGCATTTT
>TRBJ2-2|TRBD1|NA|TRBV19
CASSPNPGTGNTGELFF
TGTGCCAGTAGTCCCAACCCAGGGACAGGGAACACCGGGGAGCTGTTTTTT
>TRBJ2-1|NA|once|TRBV30
CAWSVLGSSYNEQFF
TGTGCCTGGAGTGTACTGGGGAGCTCCTACAATGAGCAGTTCTTC